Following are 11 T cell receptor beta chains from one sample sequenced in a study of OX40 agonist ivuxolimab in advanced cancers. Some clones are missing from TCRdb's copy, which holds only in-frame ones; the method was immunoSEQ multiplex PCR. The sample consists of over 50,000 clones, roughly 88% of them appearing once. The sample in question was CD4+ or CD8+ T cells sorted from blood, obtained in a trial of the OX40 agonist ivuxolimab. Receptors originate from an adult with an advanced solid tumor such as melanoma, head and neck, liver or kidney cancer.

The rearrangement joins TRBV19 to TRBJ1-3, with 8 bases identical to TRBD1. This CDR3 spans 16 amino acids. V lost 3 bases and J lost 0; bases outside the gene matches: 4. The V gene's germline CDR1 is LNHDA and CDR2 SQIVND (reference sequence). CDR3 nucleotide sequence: TGTGCCAGTAGTATCCCAACAGGGGGCTCTGGAAACACCATATATTTT. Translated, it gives CASSIPTGGSGNTIYF. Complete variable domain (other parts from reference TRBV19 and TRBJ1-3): DGGITQSPKYLFRKEGQNVTLSCEQNLNHDAMYWYRQDPGQGLRLIYYSQIVNDFQKGDIAEGYSVSREKKESFPLTVTSAQKNPTAFYLCASSIPTGGSGNTIYFGEGSWLTVV.

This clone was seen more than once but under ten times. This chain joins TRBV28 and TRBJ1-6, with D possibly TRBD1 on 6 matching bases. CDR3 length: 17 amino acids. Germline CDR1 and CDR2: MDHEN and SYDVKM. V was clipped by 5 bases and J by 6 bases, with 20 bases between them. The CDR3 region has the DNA TGTGCCAGCAGTGCCCCCGGGGGCGGAGCTCTTAATTCACCCCTCCACTTT. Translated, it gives CASSAPGGGALNSPLHF.

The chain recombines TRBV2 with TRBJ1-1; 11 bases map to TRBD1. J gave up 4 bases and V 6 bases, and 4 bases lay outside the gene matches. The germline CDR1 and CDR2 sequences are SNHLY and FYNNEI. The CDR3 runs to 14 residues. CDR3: CASRDRGRSTEAFF. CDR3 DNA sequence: TGTGCCAGCAGGGACAGGGGGCGGTCCACTGAAGCTTTCTTT.

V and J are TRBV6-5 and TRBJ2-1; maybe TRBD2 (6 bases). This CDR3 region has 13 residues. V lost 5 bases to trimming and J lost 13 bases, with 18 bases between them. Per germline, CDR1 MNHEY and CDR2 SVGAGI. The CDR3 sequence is CASSGGMGGRQFF. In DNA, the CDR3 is TGTGCCAGCAGTGGAGGAATGGGGGGACGTCAGTTCTTC.

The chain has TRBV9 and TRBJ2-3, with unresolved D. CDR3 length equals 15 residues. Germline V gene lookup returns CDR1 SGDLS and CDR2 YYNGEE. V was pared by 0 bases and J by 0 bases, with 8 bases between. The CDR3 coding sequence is TGTGCCAGCAGCGTAGACGGACCTAGCACAGATACGCAGTATTTT. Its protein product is CASSVDGPSTDTQYF. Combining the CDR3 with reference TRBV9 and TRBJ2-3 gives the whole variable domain DSGVTQTPKHLITATGQRVTLRCSPRSGDLSVYWYQQSLDQGLQFLIQYYNGEERAKGNILERFSAQQFPDLHSELNLSSLELGDSALYFCASSVDGPSTDTQYFGPGTRLTVL.

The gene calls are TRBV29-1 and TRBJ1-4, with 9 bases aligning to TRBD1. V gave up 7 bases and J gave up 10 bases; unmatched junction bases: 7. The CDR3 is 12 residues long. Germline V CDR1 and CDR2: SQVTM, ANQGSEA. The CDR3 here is CSATGGAGKLFF. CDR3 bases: TGCAGCGCAACAGGGGGCGCGGGAAAACTGTTTTTT.

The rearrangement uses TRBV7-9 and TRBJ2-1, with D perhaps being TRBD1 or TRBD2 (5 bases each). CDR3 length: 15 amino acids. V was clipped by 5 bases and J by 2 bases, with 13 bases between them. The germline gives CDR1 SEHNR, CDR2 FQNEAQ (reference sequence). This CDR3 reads CASSLVGGTYNEQFF. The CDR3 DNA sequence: TGTGCCAGCAGCCTAGTTGGGGGAACCTACAATGAGCAGTTCTTC.

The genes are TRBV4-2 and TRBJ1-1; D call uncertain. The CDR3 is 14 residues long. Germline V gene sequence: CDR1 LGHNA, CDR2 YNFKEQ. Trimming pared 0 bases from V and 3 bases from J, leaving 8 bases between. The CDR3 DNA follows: TGTGCCAGCAGCCAAGATCCGGGGTACACTGAAGCTTTCTTT. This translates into CASSQDPGYTEAFF.

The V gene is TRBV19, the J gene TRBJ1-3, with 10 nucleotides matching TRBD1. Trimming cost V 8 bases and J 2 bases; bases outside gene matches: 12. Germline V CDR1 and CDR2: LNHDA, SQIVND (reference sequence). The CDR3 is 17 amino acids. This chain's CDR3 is CASHTGTGVGTGNTIYF. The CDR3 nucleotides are TGTGCCAGTCATACCGGGACAGGGGTTGGGACTGGAAACACCATATATTTT.

CDR3 DNA sequence: TGTGCCAGCAGCCAAGATACTAGTGTAGATGAGCAGTTCTTC. Its protein is CASSQDTSVDEQFF. The chain has TRBV4-2 and TRBJ2-1, with D possibly matching TRBD2 (5 bases). Per germline, CDR1 LGHNA and CDR2 YNFKEQ. The V end was cut by 0 bases, the J end by 8 bases, with 11 bases between. The CDR3 runs to 14 residues.

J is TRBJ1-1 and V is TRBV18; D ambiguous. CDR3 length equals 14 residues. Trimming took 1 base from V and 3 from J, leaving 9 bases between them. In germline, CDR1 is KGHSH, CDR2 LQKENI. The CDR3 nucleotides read TGTGCCAGCTCACCACTTGAGGGTCACACTGAAGCTTTCTTT. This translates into CASSPLEGHTEAFF.